This T cell receptor (beta chain) came from a study of T cell responses to AZD1222 COVID-19 vaccine. Findings and caveats of the study: Among vaccine-associated CD4 TCRs, coverage spanned spike, with dominance at 160-218 and 743-854. Samples come after the peak T cell response, not at day 14. Among those given AZD1222, only five or six were seropositive at baseline.

This clone was found once. Its antigen is unidentified. TCRdb's copy holds only in-frame clones and misses some; the assay was immunoSEQ multiplex PCR. The table includes about 120,000 clones, about nine tenths detected once. Source: peripheral blood, taken on day 0 of AZD1222 vaccination. The sequence was collected from an adult in good health.

In DNA form, the CDR3 reads TGTGCCTGGAGTGTACCCAGGGGGCAAGGACAGCCCCAGCATTTT. Its translation is CAWSVPRGQGQPQHF. The genes are TRBV30 and TRBJ1-5; 8 positions agree with TRBD1. The CDR3 extends over 15 amino acids. V lost 0 bases, J lost 7 bases, and 8 bases stayed unmatched. Germline V gene lookup returns CDR1 GTSNPN and CDR2 SVGIG (reference sequence).